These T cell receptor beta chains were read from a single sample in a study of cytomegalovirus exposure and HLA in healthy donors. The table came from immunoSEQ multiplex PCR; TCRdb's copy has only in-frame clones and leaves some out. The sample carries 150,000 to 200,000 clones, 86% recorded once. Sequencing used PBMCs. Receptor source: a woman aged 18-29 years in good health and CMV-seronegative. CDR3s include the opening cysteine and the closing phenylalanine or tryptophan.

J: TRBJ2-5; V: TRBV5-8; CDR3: CASKGQETQYF
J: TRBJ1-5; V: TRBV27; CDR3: CASSLFRGQYNQPQHF
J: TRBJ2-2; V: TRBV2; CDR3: CASSERGRGTGELFF
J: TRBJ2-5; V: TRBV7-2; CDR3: CASSAGGRVRETQYF
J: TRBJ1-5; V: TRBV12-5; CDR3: CASGTGGNQPQHF
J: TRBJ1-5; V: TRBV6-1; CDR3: CASSESPGISNQPQHF
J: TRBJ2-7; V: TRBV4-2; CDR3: CASSAGSGATYEQYF
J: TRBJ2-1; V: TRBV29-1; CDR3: CSARRLARDYNEQFF
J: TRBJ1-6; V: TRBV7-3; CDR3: CASSPGGTGSTPLHF
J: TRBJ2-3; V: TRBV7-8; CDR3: CASSLVLADTDTQYF